The 19 T cell receptor beta chains below all came from one sample that was sequenced in a study of blood T cell repertoires in COVID-19. The method was immunoSEQ multiplex PCR; TCRdb's version includes in-frame clones alone and lacks a portion of them. The data show some 31,000 clones, around 91% seen once. The sequencing input was peripheral blood. Receptor source: a man aged 60 to 75 with active COVID-19.

The V call is TRBV5-1, the J call TRBJ1-1; 7 nucleotides agree with TRBD1. This CDR3 is 14 amino acids long. With V trimmed by 7 bases and J by 5 bases, 11 bases remained unmatched. Germline lookup yields CDR1 SGHRS and CDR2 YFSETQ. CDR3 amino acids: CASAEGQPGTEAFF. The CDR3 DNA sequence: TGCGCCAGCGCAGAGGGACAGCCGGGGACTGAAGCTTTCTTT.

J is TRBJ1-1 and V is TRBV12-3 or TRBV12-4, with 9 bases lining up with TRBD1. The V gene end was trimmed by 1 base and the J gene end by 12 bases; junction bases not matched to a gene: 3. The CDR3 runs 12 residues. CDR3 loop: CASSLGDRVTFF. CDR3 sequence (DNA): TGTGCCAGCAGTTTAGGGGACAGGGTAACTTTCTTT.

The CDR3 DNA reads TGTGCCAGCAGTTCCAGCGGGGTACGCGAGCAGTACTTC. Translated, it gives CASSSSGVREQYF. V usage is TRBV7-6 and J usage is TRBJ2-7; 7 bases fit TRBD2. From germline, CDR1 is SGHVS and CDR2 FNYEAQ. This CDR3 comprises 13 residues. V lost 6 bases and J lost 6; bases outside the gene matches: 8.

This clone was recorded only once. The J gene is TRBJ2-1, the V gene TRBV6-2 or TRBV6-3; TRBD2 is a possible D gene (6 bases). Deletions cut 4 bases from V and 4 bases from J, with 14 bases between. The CDR3 runs 15 residues. Germline assignment: CDR1 MNHEY and CDR2 SVGEGT. CDR3 sequence (DNA): TGTGCCAGCAGTTTCCCTAGCGCGTTTTACAATGAGCAGTTCTTC. Residues: CASSFPSAFYNEQFF.

The chain joins TRBV18 to TRBJ1-2, with 10 positions matching TRBD1. CDR1 and CDR2 (germline): KGHSH, LQKENI. V trimming: 3 bases; J trimming: 0 bases; junction bases outside the gene matches: 7. The CDR3 extends over 17 amino acids. CDR3: CASSPTGTGVTNYGYTF. DNA for the CDR3: TGTGCCAGCTCACCTACAGGGACAGGGGTTACTAACTATGGCTACACCTTC. The full variable domain, with the rest looked up from reference TRBV18 and TRBJ1-2, is NAGVMQNPRHLVRRRGQEARLRCSPMKGHSHVYWYRQLPEEGLKFMVYLQKENIIDESGMPKERFSAEFPKEGPSILRIQQVVRGDSAAYFCASSPTGTGVTNYGYTFGSGTRLTVV.

The genes are TRBV6-2 or TRBV6-3 and TRBJ1-2; 7 nucleotides match TRBD1. The V segment lost 6 bases and the J segment 8 bases; nucleotides outside the gene matches: 15. CDR3 length equals 15 residues. The germline CDR1 and CDR2 sequences are MNHEY and SVGEGT. The CDR3 is CASSPIARTGLGYTF. As DNA, the CDR3 is TGTGCCAGCAGCCCTATCGCCCGGACAGGACTCGGCTACACCTTC.

The V and J genes are TRBV6-5 and TRBJ1-1; D is possibly TRBD1 (5 bases). Germline CDR1 MNHEY, CDR2 SVGAGI. This CDR3 has 15 residues. The ends were cut back, 8 bases at V and 6 bases at J, with 22 bases in the middle. The CDR3 DNA reads TGTGCCAGCCGAAATACGGGGGGGGTAGGTTCTGAAGCTTTCTTT. This translates into CASRNTGGVGSEAFF.

V and J are TRBV15 and TRBJ2-1; 10 nucleotides match TRBD1. The ends lost 0 bases at V and 7 bases at J; junction bases unmatched: 6. Germline-derived CDR1 and CDR2 are LNHNV and YYDKDF (reference sequence). This CDR3 is built from 16 residues. The CDR3 sequence is CATSRDWTGGRNEQFF. CDR3 DNA: TGTGCCACCAGCAGAGATTGGACAGGGGGTAGGAATGAGCAGTTCTTC.

Turning to this clone: Within the sample, other DNA sequences also encode this same CDR3. V and J are TRBV11-2 and TRBJ2-7; TRBD2 matches 8 bases. Germline CDR1 and CDR2: SGHAT and FQNNGV. V dropped 1 base and J dropped 0; count of bases not matched to a gene: 2. The CDR3 length is 15 residues. CDR3 nucleotide sequence: TGTGCCAGCAGCTTAGGAGCGGGGGCCTCCTACGAGCAGTACTTC. Its protein is CASSLGAGASYEQYF.

For this clone: An end of the junction differs from the germline gene, which may be a read error. The chain recombines TRBV3-1 (or the pseudogene TRBV3-2) with TRBJ2-7, with TRBD2 matching 10 bases. This CDR3 contains 13 residues. CDR1 and CDR2 from the germline V gene are LGHDT and YNNKEL (reference sequence). CDR3 sequence: CASSGLAGARRNF. In nucleotides, the CDR3 is TGTGCCAGCAGCGGGCTAGCGGGGGCCCGACGCAACTTC.

This rearrangement joins TRBV4-1 to TRBJ1-2; D possibly corresponds to TRBD1 (5 bases). Trimming took off 4 bases at V and 2 bases at J, with 20 bases between the two ends. Germline CDR1 MGHRA, CDR2 YSYEKL. This CDR3 has 17 amino acids. CDR3 nucleotides: TGCGCCAGCAGCCCAACAAGGGCCGGACAAACGAACTATGGCTACACCTTC. Encoded protein: CASSPTRAGQTNYGYTF.

The genes are TRBV7-8 and TRBJ2-3; 7 nucleotides match TRBD2. Germline V gene data show CDR1 as SGHVS and CDR2 as FQNEAQ. J gave up 2 bases and V 5 bases, and 10 bases lay outside the gene matches. The CDR3 is 16 amino acids. The CDR3 DNA sequence: TGTGCCAGCAGCCCCGGGGGAGGGTCCTACACAGATACGCAGTATTTT. Translating it yields CASSPGGGSYTDTQYF.

V and J are TRBV24-1 and TRBJ1-5; no firm D call. The V end was cut by 2 bases, the J end by 4 bases, with 8 bases between. CDR1 KGHDR and CDR2 SFDVKD come from the germline V gene. This CDR3 region has 14 residues. DNA for the CDR3: TGTGCCACCAGTGATTCGACTGGGAATCAGCCCCAGCATTTT. Translation gives CATSDSTGNQPQHF.

This chain joins TRBV29-1 and TRBJ2-3; TRBD1 agrees at 7 bases. V shed 4 bases, J shed 2 bases, and the junction held 12 bases outside the gene matches. The CDR3 sequence is 16 residues long. CDR1 and CDR2 (germline): SQVTM, ANQGSEA. The CDR3 region is CSVVIVGTAFTDTQYF. CDR3 in DNA: TGCAGCGTTGTAATTGTTGGGACAGCATTCACAGATACGCAGTATTTT.

For the CDR3, the DNA is TGTGCCAGCCGTGGTCCACTCGCGGGGGTGTTCACAGATACGCAGTATTTT. Translated, it gives CASRGPLAGVFTDTQYF. J is TRBJ2-3 and V is TRBV2; 7 nucleotides match TRBD2. The V and J ends lost 8 bases and 2 bases, in that order; junction bases with no gene match: 16. The CDR3 length is 17 residues. CDR1 SNHLY and CDR2 FYNNEI come from the germline V gene.

The chain uses TRBV15 and TRBJ1-4; tentatively, D is TRBD1 (6 bases). Trimming left V 1 base short and J 7 bases short, with 16 bases between. The CDR3 is made up of 16 amino acids. The germline V gene has CDR1 LNHNV and CDR2 YYDKDF (reference sequence). This CDR3 reads CATSRVTGGGGEKLFF. Written as DNA, the CDR3 is TGTGCCACCAGCAGAGTTACGGGGGGCGGAGGTGAAAAACTGTTTTTT.

The CDR3 DNA reads TGTGCCAGCAGAAACAGGGTTGGGGACGCTGGCTACACCTTC. Translated: CASRNRVGDAGYTF. This chain uses TRBV2 with TRBJ1-2; D might be TRBD1 (6 bases). Germline V gene data show CDR1 as SNHLY and CDR2 as FYNNEI. This CDR3 has 14 residues. V lost 6 bases, J lost 7 bases, and 18 bases lay in between.

The rearrangement uses TRBV7-3 and TRBJ2-3, with 12 bases matching TRBD2. The CDR3 is made up of 16 amino acids. Trimming took 1 base from V and 1 from J; bases not matched to a gene: 0. Germline V gene sequence: CDR1 SGHTA, CDR2 FQGTGA. CDR3 nucleotide sequence: TGTGCCAGCAGCTTAAGACTAGCGGGGGGCACAGATACGCAGTATTTT. This codes for CASSLRLAGGTDTQYF.

The J gene is TRBJ2-6, the V gene TRBV7-3; unclear D gene. V gave up 5 bases and J gave up 0 bases, with 8 bases separating them. CDR1 is SGHTA, CDR2 FQGTGA, per germline. The CDR3 loop spans 15 amino acids. CDR3 bases: TGTGCCAGCAGCCCGAGAGTCTCTGGGGCCAACGTCCTGACTTTC. Protein sequence: CASSPRVSGANVLTF. The full variable domain, in which reference TRBV7-3 and TRBJ2-6 provide the parts outside the CDR3, is GAGVSQTPSNKVTEKGKYVELRCDPISGHTALYWYRQSLGQGPEFLIYFQGTGAADDSGLPNDRFFAVRPEGSVSTLKIQRTERGDSAVYLCASSPRVSGANVLTFGAGSRLTVL.